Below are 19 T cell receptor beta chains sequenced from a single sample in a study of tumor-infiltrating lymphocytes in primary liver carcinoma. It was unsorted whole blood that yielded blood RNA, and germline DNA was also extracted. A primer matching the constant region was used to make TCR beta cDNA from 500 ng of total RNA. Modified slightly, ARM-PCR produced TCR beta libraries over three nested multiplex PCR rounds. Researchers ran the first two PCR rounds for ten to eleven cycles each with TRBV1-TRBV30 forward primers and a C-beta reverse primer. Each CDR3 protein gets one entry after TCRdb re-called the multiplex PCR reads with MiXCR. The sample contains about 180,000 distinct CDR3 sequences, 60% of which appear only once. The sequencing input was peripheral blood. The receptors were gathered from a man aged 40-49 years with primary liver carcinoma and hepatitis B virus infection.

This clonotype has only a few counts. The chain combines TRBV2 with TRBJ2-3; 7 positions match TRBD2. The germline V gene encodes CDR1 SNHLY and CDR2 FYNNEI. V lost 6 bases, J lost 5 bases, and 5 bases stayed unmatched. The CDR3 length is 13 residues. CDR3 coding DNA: TGTGCCAGCAGGGGCACGGGAGGAGATACGCAGTATTTT. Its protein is CASRGTGGDTQYF.

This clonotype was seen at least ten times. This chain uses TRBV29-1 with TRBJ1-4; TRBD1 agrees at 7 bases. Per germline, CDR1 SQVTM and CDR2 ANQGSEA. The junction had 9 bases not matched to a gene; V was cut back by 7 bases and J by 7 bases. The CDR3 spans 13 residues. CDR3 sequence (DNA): TGCAGCGCCCAGGCGGCAGGGGGTGAAAAACTGTTTTTT. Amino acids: CSAQAAGGEKLFF. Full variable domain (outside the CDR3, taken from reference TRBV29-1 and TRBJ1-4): SAVISQKPSRDICQRGTSLTIQCQVDSQVTMMFWYRQQPGQSLTLIATANQGSEATYESGFVIDKFPISRPNLTFSTLTVSNMSPEDSSIYLCSAQAAGGEKLFFGSGTQLSVL.

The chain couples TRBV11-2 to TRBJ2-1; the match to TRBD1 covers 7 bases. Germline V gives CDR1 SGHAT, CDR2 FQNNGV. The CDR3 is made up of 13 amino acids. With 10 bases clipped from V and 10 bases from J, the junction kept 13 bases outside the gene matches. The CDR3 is CANRLGLDREQFF. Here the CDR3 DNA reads TGTGCCAACAGGTTAGGCCTGGACAGGGAGCAGTTCTTC.

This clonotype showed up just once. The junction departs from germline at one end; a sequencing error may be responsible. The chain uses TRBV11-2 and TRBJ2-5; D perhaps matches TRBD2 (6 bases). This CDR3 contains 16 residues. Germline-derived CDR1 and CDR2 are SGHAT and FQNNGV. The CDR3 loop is CASSLIRTEGQETQYF. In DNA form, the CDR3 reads TGTGCCAGCAGCTTAATCCGAACGGAGGGCCAAGAGACTCAGTACTTC.

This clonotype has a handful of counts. The CDR3 region is CASSQAVTSDSTGELFF. CDR3 sequence (DNA): TGTGCCAGCAGCCAAGCAGTAACTAGCGACTCCACCGGGGAGCTGTTTTTT. This chain joins TRBV4-2 and TRBJ2-2; TRBD2 matches at 7 bases. Unmatched junction bases numbered 9, after V lost 1 base and J lost 4 bases. CDR1 LGHNA and CDR2 YNFKEQ come from the germline V gene. The CDR3 extends over 17 amino acids.

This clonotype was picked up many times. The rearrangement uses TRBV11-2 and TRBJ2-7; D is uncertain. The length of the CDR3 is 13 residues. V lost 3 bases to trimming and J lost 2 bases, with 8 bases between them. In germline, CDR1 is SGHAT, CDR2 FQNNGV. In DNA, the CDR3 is TGTGCCAGCAGCTTTGCTGAGACCTACGAGCAGTACTTC. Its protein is CASSFAETYEQYF.

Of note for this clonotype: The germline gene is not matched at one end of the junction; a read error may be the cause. In DNA form, the CDR3 reads TGTGCCAGTAGCTTAGAGGGACGCCCCGTAGATACGCAGTATTTT. Residues: CASSLEGRPVDTQYF. The chain employs TRBV11-3 and TRBJ2-3; TRBD1 or TRBD2 may be the D gene (5 bases each). Germline V gene data show CDR1 as SGHNT and CDR2 as YENEEA. CDR3 length equals 15 residues.

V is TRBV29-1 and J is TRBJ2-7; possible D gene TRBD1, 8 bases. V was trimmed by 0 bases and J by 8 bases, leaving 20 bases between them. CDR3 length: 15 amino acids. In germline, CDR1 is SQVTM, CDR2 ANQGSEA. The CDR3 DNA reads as TGCAGCGTTGAAGAGCTACAGGGGGGGATGTACAAGCAGTACTTC. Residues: CSVEELQGGMYKQYF.

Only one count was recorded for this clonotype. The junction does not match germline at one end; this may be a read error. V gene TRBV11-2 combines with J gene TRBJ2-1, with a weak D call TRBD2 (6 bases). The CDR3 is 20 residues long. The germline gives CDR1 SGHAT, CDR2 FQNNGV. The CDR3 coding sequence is TGTGCCAGCAACTTAAGGGTGGGTAGTGGGAGGCCTAGGTCCTACAATGAGCAGTTCTTC. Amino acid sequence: CASNLRVGSGRPRSYNEQFF.

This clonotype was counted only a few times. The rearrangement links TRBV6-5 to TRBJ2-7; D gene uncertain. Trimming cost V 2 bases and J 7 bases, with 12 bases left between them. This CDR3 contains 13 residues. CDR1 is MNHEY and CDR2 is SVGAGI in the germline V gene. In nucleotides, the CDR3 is TGTGCCAGCAGTTACGGGAAGGATACTGAGCAGTACTTC. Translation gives CASSYGKDTEQYF.

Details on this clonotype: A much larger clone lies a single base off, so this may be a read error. CDR3 bases: TGTGCCAGCAGCTTAGAAGGATCGAACATTGAAGCTTTCTTT. This sequence encodes CASSLEGSNIEAFF. This chain uses TRBV11-2 with TRBJ1-1; D unresolved. This CDR3 is 14 amino acids long. The germline V gene has CDR1 SGHAT and CDR2 FQNNGV.

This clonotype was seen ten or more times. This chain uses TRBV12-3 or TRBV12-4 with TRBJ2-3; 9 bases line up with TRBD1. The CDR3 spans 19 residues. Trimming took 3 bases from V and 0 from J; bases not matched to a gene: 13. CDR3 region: CASSFPPSTGGPSTDTQYF. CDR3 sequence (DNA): TGTGCCAGCAGTTTCCCCCCCTCAACAGGGGGCCCTAGCACAGATACGCAGTATTTT.

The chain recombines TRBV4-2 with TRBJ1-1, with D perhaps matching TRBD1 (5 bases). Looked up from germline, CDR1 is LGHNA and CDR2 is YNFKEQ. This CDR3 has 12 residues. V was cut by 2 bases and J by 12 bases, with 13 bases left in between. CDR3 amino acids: CASSQSGTRTFF. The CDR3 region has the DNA TGTGCCAGCAGCCAATCAGGGACGCGGACTTTCTTT.

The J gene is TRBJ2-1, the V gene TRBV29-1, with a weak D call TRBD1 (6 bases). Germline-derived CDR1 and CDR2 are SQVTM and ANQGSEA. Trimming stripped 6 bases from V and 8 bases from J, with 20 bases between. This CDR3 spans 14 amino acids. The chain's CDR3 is CSVPRGRGWDEQFF. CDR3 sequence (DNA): TGCAGCGTCCCCCGTGGCAGGGGTTGGGATGAGCAGTTCTTC.

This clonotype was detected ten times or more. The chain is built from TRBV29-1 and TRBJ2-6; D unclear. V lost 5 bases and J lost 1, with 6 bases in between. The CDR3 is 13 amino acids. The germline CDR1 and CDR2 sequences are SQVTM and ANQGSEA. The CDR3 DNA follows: TGCAGCGTTCCCCGTTCTGGGGCCAACGTCCTGACTTTC. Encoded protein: CSVPRSGANVLTF.

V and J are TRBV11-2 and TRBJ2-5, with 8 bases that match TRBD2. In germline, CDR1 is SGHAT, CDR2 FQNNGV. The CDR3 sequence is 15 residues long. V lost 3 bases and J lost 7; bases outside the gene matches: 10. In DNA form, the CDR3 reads TGTGCCAGCAGCTTGAGTAGCGGGATCCTCGGGACCCAGTACTTC. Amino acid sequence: CASSLSSGILGTQYF.

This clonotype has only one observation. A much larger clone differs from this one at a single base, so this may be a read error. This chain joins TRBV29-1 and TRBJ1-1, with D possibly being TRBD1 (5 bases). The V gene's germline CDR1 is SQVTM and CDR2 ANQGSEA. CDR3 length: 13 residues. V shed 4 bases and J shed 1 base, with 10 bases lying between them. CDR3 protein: CSVGLGGNTEAFF. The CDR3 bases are TGCAGCGTTGGTCTCGGGGGGAACACTGAAGCTTTCTTT.

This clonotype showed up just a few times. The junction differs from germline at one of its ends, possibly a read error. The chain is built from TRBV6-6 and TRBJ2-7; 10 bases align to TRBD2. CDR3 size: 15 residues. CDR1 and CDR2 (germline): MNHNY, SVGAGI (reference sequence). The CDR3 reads CASSYLASGSHEQYF. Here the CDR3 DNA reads TGTGCCAGCAGTTACTTGGCTAGCGGGAGCCACGAGCAGTATTTC.

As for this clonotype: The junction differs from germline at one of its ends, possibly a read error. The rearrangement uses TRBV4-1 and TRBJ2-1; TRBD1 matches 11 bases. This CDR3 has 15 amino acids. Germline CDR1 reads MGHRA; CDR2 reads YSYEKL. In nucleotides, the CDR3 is TGCGACAGCAGCCGAGGACAGGGGGCTATGGATGGGCAGTTCTTC. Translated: CDSSRGQGAMDGQFF.